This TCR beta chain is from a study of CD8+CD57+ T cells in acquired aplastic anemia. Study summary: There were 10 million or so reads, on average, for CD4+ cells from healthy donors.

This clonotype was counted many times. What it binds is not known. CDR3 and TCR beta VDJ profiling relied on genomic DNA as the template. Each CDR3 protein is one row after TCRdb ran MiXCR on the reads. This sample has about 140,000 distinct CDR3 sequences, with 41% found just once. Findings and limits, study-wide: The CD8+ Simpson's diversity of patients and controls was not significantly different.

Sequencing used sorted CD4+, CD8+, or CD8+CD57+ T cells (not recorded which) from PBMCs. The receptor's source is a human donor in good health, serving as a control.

Written as DNA, the CDR3 is TGCGCCAGCAGCTTGAATACGGGACATAGCTCCTACAATGAGCAGTTCTTC. Its translation: CASSLNTGHSSYNEQFF. The V and J genes are TRBV5-1 and TRBJ2-1; tentatively, D is TRBD1 (6 bases). V was trimmed by 1 base and J by 0 bases, leaving 14 bases between them. This CDR3 has 17 amino acids. Germline V CDR1 and CDR2: SGHRS, YFSETQ.